The source of this T cell receptor beta chain is a study of regulatory T cells in long-lasting Graves disease. Study conclusions and caveats: TRBV28, TRBJ1-2 and TRBJ2-5 were favored in persistent disease.

Comments on this clonotype: Its antigen is as yet unknown.

Arm-PCR with iRepertoire HTBI primers amplified the CDR3 regions for these TCR beta libraries. TCRdb reanalysed the multiplex PCR reads using MiXCR and keeps one entry per CDR3 protein. The repertoire consists of under 350,000 distinct CDR3 sequences, with around 23% occurring once and the leading ten covering roughly three fifths. The time point: persistent/refractory GD, antithyroid drugs over 5 years with positive TRAb. RNA extracted from PBMCs served as the sequencing template. EDTA tubes received around 9.9 milliliters of collected peripheral blood. The CDR3 sequence is 13 residues long. Trimming took 3 bases from V and 1 from J, leaving 9 bases between them. Germline CDR1 SQVTM, CDR2 ANQGSEA.

The chain carries TRBV29-1 and TRBJ1-1; no clear D gene. The receptor comes from a female donor with Graves disease. Sequences were derived from peripheral blood mononuclear cells (PBMCs), sampled when the disease was refractory, from a patient treated with antithyroid drugs. CDR3 sequence reads: CSVDPTANTEAFF. The CDR3 nucleotides read TGCAGCGTTGACCCAACGGCGAACACTGAAGCTTTCTTT.